The source of this TCR beta chain is a study of T-cell reconstitution after alpha-beta-depleted transplantation in children. Notes on the study in general: It was reported that alpha-beta T cells came from several hundred expanded graft clones (about two months after transplant). The study traced high day-60 TCRbeta diversity in some patients to surviving recipient T cells and thymic progenitors. Newly produced T cells mostly accounted for T-cell counts and diversity one year post-transplant.

The CDR3 totals 13 residues. Germline V gene lookup returns CDR1 SGHRS and CDR2 YFSETQ. Losses at the gene ends were 4 bases for V and 6 bases for J; bases not matched to a gene: 4. To note about this clonotype: Its antigen remains unknown.

Preparation of the TCRbeta library involved a method that used unique molecular identifiers. TCRdb reprocessed the PCR reads with MiXCR, giving one entry per CDR3 protein. The profile shows about 980,000 distinct CDR3 sequences, about 29% of them singletons. The starting material was PBMCs, mostly from graft donor cells, obtained 360 days after TCRalphabeta/CD19-depleted stem cell transplant. The sequence was collected from a boy less than two years old who had a stem cell transplant for SCID, so the T cells may come from the graft donor. The gene calls are TRBV5-1 and TRBJ1-2; 9 bases are a match to TRBD1. The DNA of the CDR3 is TGCGCCAGCAGCGCACAGGGGGCGCATGGCTACACCTTC. This gives the protein CASSAQGAHGYTF.